Listed below are T cell receptor beta chains from one sample, sequenced in a study of cytomegalovirus exposure and HLA in healthy donors. Sequencing was performed with immunoSEQ multiplex PCR; in TCRdb, only in-frame clones are kept and a portion is missing. The profile covers 90,000 to 150,000 clones, with about 83% appearing a single time and roughly 2.7% taken by the ten largest. Sequencing was carried out using PBMCs. These receptors came from a female donor in good health and CMV-seronegative. Both conserved end residues are part of each CDR3. A D gene is named only where the DNA matches it firmly. The size of a clone is reported for some rows only, either as once, few or many, or as a class for expanded clones.

j_call: TRBJ2-1
d_call: TRBD1
clone_size: NA
v_call: TRBV9
cdr3_nt: TGTGCCAGCAGCGTAGAACAGGGGGTTAACAATGAGCAGTTCTTC
cdr3_aa: CASSVEQGVNNEQFF

j_call: TRBJ2-7
d_call: NA
clone_size: NA
v_call: TRBV27
cdr3_nt: TGTGCCAGCAGTTTATCGGGTCAGGGGTCCTACGAGCAGTACTTC
cdr3_aa: CASSLSGQGSYEQYF

j_call: TRBJ1-4
d_call: NA
clone_size: many
v_call: TRBV7-8
cdr3_nt: TGTGCCAGCAGCTTAGTGCCCGGTGGGCCAACTAATGAAAAACTGTTTTTT
cdr3_aa: CASSLVPGGPTNEKLFF

j_call: TRBJ1-1
d_call: TRBD1
clone_size: few
v_call: TRBV6-5
cdr3_nt: TGTGCCAGCAGTACTGGACAGGGAGGGCACACTGAAGCTTTCTTT
cdr3_aa: CASSTGQGGHTEAFF

j_call: TRBJ2-5
d_call: TRBD2
clone_size: NA
v_call: TRBV10-2
cdr3_nt: TGCGCCAGCAGTAAGTCTAGCGGGGGGCACGAGACCCAGTACTTC
cdr3_aa: CASSKSSGGHETQYF

j_call: TRBJ1-6
d_call: NA
clone_size: NA
v_call: TRBV2
cdr3_nt: TGTGCCAGCAGTGATTGGGGGGGGCGGAATTCACCCCTCCACTTT
cdr3_aa: CASSDWGGRNSPLHF

j_call: TRBJ2-5
d_call: TRBD2
clone_size: NA
v_call: TRBV5-1
cdr3_nt: TGCGCCAGCAGCTTGGATGGGCGGACTAGCGGGGCACTTGCAGAGACCCAGTACTTC
cdr3_aa: CASSLDGRTSGALAETQYF

j_call: TRBJ2-2
d_call: TRBD1
clone_size: NA
v_call: TRBV9
cdr3_nt: TGTGCCAGCAGCCTCCGGACAGGGGTTACCGGGGAGCTGTTTTTT
cdr3_aa: CASSLRTGVTGELFF

j_call: TRBJ2-3
d_call: TRBD2
clone_size: NA
v_call: TRBV6-4
cdr3_nt: TGTGCCAGCAGTGAAAAAGCGGGGGGGCCAGATACGCAGTATTTT
cdr3_aa: CASSEKAGGPDTQYF

j_call: TRBJ2-2
d_call: TRBD2
clone_size: NA
v_call: TRBV9
cdr3_nt: TGTGCCAGCAGCGTAGTTGCTGTCCGGGGGGTTTACACCGGGGAGCTGTTTTTT
cdr3_aa: CASSVVAVRGVYTGELFF

j_call: TRBJ1-2
d_call: TRBD1
clone_size: NA
v_call: TRBV5-1
cdr3_nt: TGCGCCAGCAGCTTGGGGGACAGAATTTATGGCTACACCTTC
cdr3_aa: CASSLGDRIYGYTF

j_call: TRBJ2-1
d_call: NA
clone_size: NA
v_call: TRBV7-2
cdr3_nt: TGTGCCAGCAGCATTGACAGAAACAATGAGCAGTTCTTC
cdr3_aa: CASSIDRNNEQFF

j_call: TRBJ2-7
d_call: TRBD2
clone_size: NA
v_call: TRBV10-1
cdr3_nt: TGCGCCAGCAGTGGGGGGGGAGGGGTAGGGTGGGATGGTTCCTACGAGCAGTACTTC
cdr3_aa: CASSGGGGVGWDGSYEQYF

j_call: TRBJ2-1
d_call: NA
clone_size: NA
v_call: TRBV27
cdr3_nt: TGTGCCAGCAGTATTGTTCAGTTCCACAATGAGCAGTTCTTC
cdr3_aa: CASSIVQFHNEQFF

j_call: TRBJ2-4
d_call: NA
clone_size: NA
v_call: TRBV27
cdr3_nt: TGTGCCAGCAGGATGACTGCCTGGGGCAGGGGGGACATTCAGTACTTC
cdr3_aa: CASRMTAWGRGDIQYF

j_call: TRBJ2-5
d_call: NA
clone_size: NA
v_call: TRBV7-9
cdr3_nt: TGTGCCAGCAGTCATCGCAGGGGCTTCCAAGAGACCCAGTACTTC
cdr3_aa: CASSHRRGFQETQYF

j_call: TRBJ2-3
d_call: NA
clone_size: NA
v_call: TRBV5-1
cdr3_nt: TGCGCCAGCAGCTTGGAGAGTACTAGCACAGATACGCAGTATTTT
cdr3_aa: CASSLESTSTDTQYF

j_call: TRBJ2-3
d_call: NA
clone_size: NA
v_call: TRBV9
cdr3_nt: TGTGCCAGCAGCGAACTTCAGGGGATTGGGGTCACAGATACGCAGTATTTT
cdr3_aa: CASSELQGIGVTDTQYF

j_call: TRBJ1-6
d_call: TRBD1
clone_size: NA
v_call: TRBV6-5
cdr3_nt: TGTGCCAGCAGAGAAGACAGGGTACCGTTTCCCCTCCACTTT
cdr3_aa: CASREDRVPFPLHF

j_call: TRBJ1-2
d_call: NA
clone_size: NA
v_call: TRBV16
cdr3_nt: TGTGCCAGCAGCCAATCTCGGGTTGATTCGTTTGGCTACACCTTC
cdr3_aa: CASSQSRVDSFGYTF

j_call: TRBJ2-1
d_call: TRBD1
clone_size: NA
v_call: TRBV9
cdr3_nt: TGTGCCAGCAGCCCACGAATGATGACAGGGGTAGTAGATGAGCAGTTCTTC
cdr3_aa: CASSPRMMTGVVDEQFF

j_call: TRBJ1-3
d_call: NA
clone_size: NA
v_call: TRBV5-1
cdr3_nt: TGCGCCAGCAGCGCATGGACAGAGGGAAACACCATATATTTT
cdr3_aa: CASSAWTEGNTIYF

j_call: TRBJ1-1
d_call: NA
clone_size: NA
v_call: TRBV9
cdr3_nt: TGTGCCAGCGGAGGGAACACTGAAGCTTTCTTT
cdr3_aa: CASGGNTEAFF

j_call: TRBJ2-7
d_call: NA
clone_size: NA
v_call: TRBV7-9
cdr3_nt: TGTGCCAGCAGCTTAGAAGTGGCCTTCTACGAGCAGTACTTC
cdr3_aa: CASSLEVAFYEQYF

j_call: TRBJ1-2
d_call: TRBD1
clone_size: NA
v_call: TRBV10-3
cdr3_nt: TGTGCCATCAGAGGGACAGGGAAAAACTATGGCTACACCTTC
cdr3_aa: CAIRGTGKNYGYTF

j_call: TRBJ1-2
d_call: NA
clone_size: NA
v_call: TRBV2
cdr3_nt: TGTGCCAGCAGTGAAGTGGACAGAGGCTATGGCTACACCTTC
cdr3_aa: CASSEVDRGYGYTF

j_call: TRBJ2-7
d_call: NA
clone_size: NA
v_call: TRBV15
cdr3_nt: TGTGCCACCAGCAGAGAGGTAGGGGCCGGCTACGAGCAGTACTTC
cdr3_aa: CATSREVGAGYEQYF

j_call: TRBJ2-1
d_call: TRBD2
clone_size: NA
v_call: TRBV23-1
cdr3_nt: TGCGCCAGCACGGCTAGCGGGGGGAATGAGCAGTTCTTC
cdr3_aa: CASTASGGNEQFF

j_call: TRBJ1-2
d_call: NA
clone_size: NA
v_call: TRBV5-5
cdr3_nt: TGTGCCAGCAGCTTCTCTGGGGCCTATGGCTACACCTTC
cdr3_aa: CASSFSGAYGYTF

j_call: TRBJ2-7
d_call: NA
clone_size: few
v_call: TRBV10-3
cdr3_nt: TGTGCCATCAGTACGACACATTCCTACGAGCAGTACTTC
cdr3_aa: CAISTTHSYEQYF

j_call: TRBJ2-7
d_call: NA
clone_size: NA
v_call: TRBV11-2
cdr3_nt: TGTGCCAGCAGCTCCCCTTCTAACTACGAGCAGTACTTC
cdr3_aa: CASSSPSNYEQYF

j_call: TRBJ2-5
d_call: TRBD2
clone_size: NA
v_call: TRBV11-2
cdr3_nt: TGTGCCAGCGGGGGGGGTAGCGAAAACCAAGAGACCCAGTACTTC
cdr3_aa: CASGGGSENQETQYF

j_call: TRBJ1-2
d_call: NA
clone_size: NA
v_call: TRBV15
cdr3_nt: TGTGCCACCAGCAGAGGAGTGCGGGGGCCCATCTATGGCTACACCTTC
cdr3_aa: CATSRGVRGPIYGYTF

j_call: TRBJ1-2
d_call: TRBD1
clone_size: NA
v_call: TRBV15
cdr3_nt: TGTGCCACCAGCGACAGGGGGCCTGGCTACACCTTC
cdr3_aa: CATSDRGPGYTF

j_call: TRBJ2-3
d_call: TRBD1
clone_size: NA
v_call: TRBV6-1
cdr3_nt: TGTGCCAGCAGTGAATTTGGACAGGGGGCAGTAGATACGCAGTATTTT
cdr3_aa: CASSEFGQGAVDTQYF

j_call: TRBJ1-1
d_call: NA
clone_size: few
v_call: TRBV4-1
cdr3_nt: TGCGCCAGCAGCCACCGAACAGGGCGCCACACTGAAGCTTTCTTT
cdr3_aa: CASSHRTGRHTEAFF

j_call: TRBJ1-1
d_call: NA
clone_size: NA
v_call: TRBV10-2
cdr3_nt: TGCGCCAGCAGTGTACGGTTGAACACTGAAGCTTTCTTT
cdr3_aa: CASSVRLNTEAFF

j_call: TRBJ1-5
d_call: TRBD1
clone_size: NA
v_call: TRBV7-9
cdr3_nt: TGTGCCAGCAGCCCAGGACAGGGCAACAATCAGCCCCAGCATTTT
cdr3_aa: CASSPGQGNNQPQHF

j_call: TRBJ2-7
d_call: NA
clone_size: once
v_call: TRBV7-8
cdr3_nt: TGTGCCAGCAGCTTAGGAGACAGTTCCGAGCAGTACTTC
cdr3_aa: CASSLGDSSEQYF

j_call: TRBJ1-2
d_call: TRBD1
clone_size: NA
v_call: TRBV19
cdr3_nt: TGTGCCAGTACCCCGGGACAGGGGAAGGTCTACACCTTC
cdr3_aa: CASTPGQGKVYTF

j_call: TRBJ1-1
d_call: NA
clone_size: few
v_call: TRBV4-2
cdr3_nt: TGTGCCAGCAGCGAGGTGGAGGCCGAGGTAGCTTTCTTT
cdr3_aa: CASSEVEAEVAFF

j_call: TRBJ2-3
d_call: NA
clone_size: NA
v_call: TRBV10-3
cdr3_nt: TGTGCCATCAGTGAGCGGCGGGACACAGATACGCAGTATTTT
cdr3_aa: CAISERRDTDTQYF